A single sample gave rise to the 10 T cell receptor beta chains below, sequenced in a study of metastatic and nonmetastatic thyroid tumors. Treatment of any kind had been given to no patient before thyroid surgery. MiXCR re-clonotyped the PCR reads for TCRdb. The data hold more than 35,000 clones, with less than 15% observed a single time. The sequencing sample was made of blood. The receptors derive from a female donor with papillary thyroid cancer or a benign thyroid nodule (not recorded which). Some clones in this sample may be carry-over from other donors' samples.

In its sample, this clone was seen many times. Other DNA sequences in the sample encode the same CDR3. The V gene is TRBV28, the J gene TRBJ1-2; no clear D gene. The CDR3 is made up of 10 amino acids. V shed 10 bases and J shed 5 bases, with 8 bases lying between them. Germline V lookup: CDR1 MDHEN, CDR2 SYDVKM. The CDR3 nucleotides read TGTGCCACCTCCCGATATGGCTACACCTTC. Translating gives CATSRYGYTF.

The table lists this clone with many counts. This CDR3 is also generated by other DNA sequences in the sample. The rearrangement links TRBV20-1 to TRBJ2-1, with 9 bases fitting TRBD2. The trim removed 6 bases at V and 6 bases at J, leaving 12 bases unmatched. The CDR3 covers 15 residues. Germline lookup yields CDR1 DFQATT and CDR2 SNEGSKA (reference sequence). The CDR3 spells CSARGRVAGANEQFF. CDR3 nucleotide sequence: TGCAGTGCCCGAGGGCGAGTAGCGGGGGCCAATGAGCAGTTCTTC.

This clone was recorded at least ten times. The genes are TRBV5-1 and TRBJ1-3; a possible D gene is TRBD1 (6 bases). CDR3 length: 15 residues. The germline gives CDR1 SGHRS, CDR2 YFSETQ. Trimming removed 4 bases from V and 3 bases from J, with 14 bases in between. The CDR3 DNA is TGCGCCAGCAGCCTGGACGGGGGCGTTGGAAACACCATATATTTT. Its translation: CASSLDGGVGNTIYF.

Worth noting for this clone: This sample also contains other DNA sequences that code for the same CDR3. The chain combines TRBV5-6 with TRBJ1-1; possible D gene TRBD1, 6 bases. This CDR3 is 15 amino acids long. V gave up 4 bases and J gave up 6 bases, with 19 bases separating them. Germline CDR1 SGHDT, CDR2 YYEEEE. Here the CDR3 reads CASSDMTGHQSEAFF. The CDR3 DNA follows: TGTGCCAGCAGCGATATGACAGGCCATCAGTCTGAAGCTTTCTTT.

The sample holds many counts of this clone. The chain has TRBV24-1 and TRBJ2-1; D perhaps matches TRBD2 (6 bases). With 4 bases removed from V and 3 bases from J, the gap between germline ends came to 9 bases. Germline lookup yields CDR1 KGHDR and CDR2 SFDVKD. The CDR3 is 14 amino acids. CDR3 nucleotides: TGTGCCACCAGTGAAGGAGGGGACTACAATGAGCAGTTCTTC. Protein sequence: CATSEGGDYNEQFF.

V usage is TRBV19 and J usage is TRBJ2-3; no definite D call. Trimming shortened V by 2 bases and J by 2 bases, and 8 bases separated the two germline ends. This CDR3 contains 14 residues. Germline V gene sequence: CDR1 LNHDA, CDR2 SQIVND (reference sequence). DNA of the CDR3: TGTGCCAGTAGTATACAGGCGTACACAGATACGCAGTATTTT. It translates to CASSIQAYTDTQYF.

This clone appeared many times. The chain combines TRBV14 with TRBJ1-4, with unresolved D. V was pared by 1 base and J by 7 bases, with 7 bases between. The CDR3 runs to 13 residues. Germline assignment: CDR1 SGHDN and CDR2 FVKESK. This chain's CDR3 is CASSQGLGEKLFF. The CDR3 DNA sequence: TGTGCCAGCAGCCAAGGTCTCGGTGAAAAACTGTTTTTT.

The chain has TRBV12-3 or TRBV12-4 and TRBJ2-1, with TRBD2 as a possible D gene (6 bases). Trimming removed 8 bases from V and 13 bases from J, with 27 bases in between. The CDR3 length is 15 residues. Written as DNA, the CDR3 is TGTGCCAGCCGTAACGGGCGGGACCTCTACAATTATCAGTTCTTC. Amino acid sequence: CASRNGRDLYNYQFF.

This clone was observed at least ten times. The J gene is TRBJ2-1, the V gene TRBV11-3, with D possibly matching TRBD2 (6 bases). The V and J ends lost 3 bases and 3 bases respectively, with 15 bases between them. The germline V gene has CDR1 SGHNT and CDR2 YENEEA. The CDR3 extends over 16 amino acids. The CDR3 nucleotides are TGTGCCAGCAGCTTTCGGGGTAGCGGTGTCTACAATGAGCAGTTCTTC. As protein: CASSFRGSGVYNEQFF.

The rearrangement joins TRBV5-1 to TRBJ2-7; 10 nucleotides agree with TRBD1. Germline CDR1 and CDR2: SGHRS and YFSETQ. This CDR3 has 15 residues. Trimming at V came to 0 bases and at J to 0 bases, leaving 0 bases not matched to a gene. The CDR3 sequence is CASSLGQGASYEQYF. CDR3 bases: TGCGCCAGCAGCTTGGGACAGGGGGCCTCCTACGAGCAGTACTTC.